The clone carrying this TCR delta chain has just a few counts. TCRdb's protein, taken from a much larger clone, differs from this DNA's translation at residue 12, likely owing to a read error; the protein displayed comes from the DNA. The source of the sample is a study of γδ T cells in repeated Plasmodium falciparum infection. TCRdb reran clone calling via CATT on the multiplex PCR reads. The sample contains around 86,000 delta-chain clones, over 1.1% of which appear only once. The sample taken for sequencing was gamma-delta T cells from blood. This clonotype originated in a pool of human donors (malaria-infected and uninfected, not separated).

DNA of the CDR3: TGTGCTCTTGGTAGCCCCTACAGGACCGATAAACCCATCTTT. Translation: CALGSPYRTDKPIF. The chain recombines TRDV1 with TRDJ1; D is possibly TRDD2 (5 bases). CDR1 and CDR2 from the germline V gene are TSWWSYY and QGS. This CDR3 contains 14 residues.